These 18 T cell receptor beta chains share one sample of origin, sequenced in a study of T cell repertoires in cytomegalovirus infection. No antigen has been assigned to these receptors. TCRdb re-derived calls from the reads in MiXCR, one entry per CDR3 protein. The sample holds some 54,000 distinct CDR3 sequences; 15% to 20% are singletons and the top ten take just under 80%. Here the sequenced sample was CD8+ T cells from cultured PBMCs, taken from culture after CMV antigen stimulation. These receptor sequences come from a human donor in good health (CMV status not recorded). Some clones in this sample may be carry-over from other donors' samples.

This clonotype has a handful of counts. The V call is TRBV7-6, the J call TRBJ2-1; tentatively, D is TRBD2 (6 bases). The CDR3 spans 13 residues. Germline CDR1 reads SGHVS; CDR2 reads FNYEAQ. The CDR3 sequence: CAVGSGGRNEQFF. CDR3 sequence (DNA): TGTGCAGTGGGGTCCGGGGGACGCAATGAGCAGTTCTTC. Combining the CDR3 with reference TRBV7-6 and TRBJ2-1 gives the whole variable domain GAGVSQSPRYKVTKRGQDVALRCDPISGHVSLYWYRQALGQGPEFLTYFNYEAQQDKSGLPNDRFSAERPEGSISTLTIQRTEQRDSAMYRCAVGSGGRNEQFFGPGTRLTVL.

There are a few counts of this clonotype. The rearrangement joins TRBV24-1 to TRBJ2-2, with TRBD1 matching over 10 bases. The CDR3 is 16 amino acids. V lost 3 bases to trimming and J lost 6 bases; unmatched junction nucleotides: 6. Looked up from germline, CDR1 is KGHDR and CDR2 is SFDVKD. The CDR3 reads CATSDGDRGSSGELFF. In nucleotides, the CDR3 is TGTGCCACCAGTGATGGGGACAGGGGCAGTTCCGGGGAGCTGTTTTTT.

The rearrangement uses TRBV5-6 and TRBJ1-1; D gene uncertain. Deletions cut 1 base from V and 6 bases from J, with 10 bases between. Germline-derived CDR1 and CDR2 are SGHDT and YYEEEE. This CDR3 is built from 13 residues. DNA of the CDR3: TGTGCCAGCAGCTTGATAATATCCGCTGAAGCTTTCTTT. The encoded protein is CASSLIISAEAFF.

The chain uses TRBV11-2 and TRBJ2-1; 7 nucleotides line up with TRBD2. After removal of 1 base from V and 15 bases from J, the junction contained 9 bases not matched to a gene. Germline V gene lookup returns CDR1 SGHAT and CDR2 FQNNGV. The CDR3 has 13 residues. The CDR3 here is CASSLAPGLVPFF. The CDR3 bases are TGTGCCAGCAGCTTAGCCCCCGGACTAGTGCCGTTCTTC.

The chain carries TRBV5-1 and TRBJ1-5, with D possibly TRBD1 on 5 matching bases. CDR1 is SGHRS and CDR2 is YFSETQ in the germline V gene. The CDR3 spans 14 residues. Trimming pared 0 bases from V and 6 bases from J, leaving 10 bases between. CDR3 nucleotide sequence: TGCGCCAGCAGCTTGGAGAGGGGAAGTCAGCCCCAGCATTTT. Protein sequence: CASSLERGSQPQHF.

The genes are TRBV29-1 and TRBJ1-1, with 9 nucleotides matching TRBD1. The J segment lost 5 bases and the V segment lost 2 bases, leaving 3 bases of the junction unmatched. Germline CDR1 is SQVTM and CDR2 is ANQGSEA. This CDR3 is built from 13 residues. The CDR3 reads CSVEWGTGTEAFF. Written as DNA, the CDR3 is TGCAGCGTTGAATGGGGGACAGGGACTGAAGCTTTCTTT.

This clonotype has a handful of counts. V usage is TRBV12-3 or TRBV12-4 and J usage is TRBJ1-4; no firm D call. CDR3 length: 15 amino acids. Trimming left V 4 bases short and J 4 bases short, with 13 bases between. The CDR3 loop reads CASSSDGRVNEKLFF. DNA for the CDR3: TGTGCCAGCAGTTCCGATGGACGGGTTAATGAAAAACTGTTTTTT.

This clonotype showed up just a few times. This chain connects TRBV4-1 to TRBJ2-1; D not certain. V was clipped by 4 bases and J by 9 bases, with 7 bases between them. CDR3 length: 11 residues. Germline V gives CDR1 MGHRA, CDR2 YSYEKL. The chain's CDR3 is CASSPGVEQFF. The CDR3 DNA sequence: TGCGCCAGCAGCCCAGGCGTTGAGCAGTTCTTC.

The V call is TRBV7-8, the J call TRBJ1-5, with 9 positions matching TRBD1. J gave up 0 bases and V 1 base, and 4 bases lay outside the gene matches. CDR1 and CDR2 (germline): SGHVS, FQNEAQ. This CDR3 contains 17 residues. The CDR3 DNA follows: TGTGCCAGCAGCTTAGGGACAGGGGCATATAGCAATCAGCCCCAGCATTTT. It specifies CASSLGTGAYSNQPQHF.

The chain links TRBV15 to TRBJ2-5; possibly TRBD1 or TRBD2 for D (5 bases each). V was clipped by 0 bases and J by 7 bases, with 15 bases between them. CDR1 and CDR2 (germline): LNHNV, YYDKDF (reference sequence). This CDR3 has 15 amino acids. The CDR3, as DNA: TGTGCCACCAGCAGAGATAGGGGACGGCAATCGACCCAGTACTTC. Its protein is CATSRDRGRQSTQYF.

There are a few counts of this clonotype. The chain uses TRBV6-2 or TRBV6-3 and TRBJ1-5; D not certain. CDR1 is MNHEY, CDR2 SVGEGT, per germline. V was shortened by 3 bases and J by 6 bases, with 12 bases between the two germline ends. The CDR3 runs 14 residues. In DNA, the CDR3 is TGTGCCAGCAGTTATGATGGCTGGCCTCAGCCCCAGCATTTT. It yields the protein CASSYDGWPQPQHF.

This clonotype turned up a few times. In nucleotides, the CDR3 is TGTGCCAGCAGCGTAGGGGCAGGGGATAACTATGGCTACACCTTC. Translated, it gives CASSVGAGDNYGYTF. The rearrangement joins TRBV7-2 to TRBJ1-2; a possible D gene is TRBD1 (6 bases). V shed 5 bases and J shed 1 base, with 14 bases lying between them. The CDR3 runs to 15 residues. Germline V gene sequence: CDR1 SGHTA, CDR2 FQGNSA. The whole variable domain, filled in from reference TRBV7-2 and TRBJ1-2, reads GAGVSQSPSNKVTEKGKDVELRCDPISGHTALYWYRQSLGQGLEFLIYFQGNSAPDKSGLPSDRFSAERTGGSVSTLTIQRTQQEDSAVYLCASSVGAGDNYGYTFGSGTRLTVV.

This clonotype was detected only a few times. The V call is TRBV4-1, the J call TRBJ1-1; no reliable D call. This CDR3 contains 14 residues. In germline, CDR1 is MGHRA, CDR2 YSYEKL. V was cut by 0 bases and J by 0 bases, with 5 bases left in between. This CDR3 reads CASSQEELNTEAFF. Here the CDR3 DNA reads TGCGCCAGCAGCCAAGAGGAGTTGAACACTGAAGCTTTCTTT.

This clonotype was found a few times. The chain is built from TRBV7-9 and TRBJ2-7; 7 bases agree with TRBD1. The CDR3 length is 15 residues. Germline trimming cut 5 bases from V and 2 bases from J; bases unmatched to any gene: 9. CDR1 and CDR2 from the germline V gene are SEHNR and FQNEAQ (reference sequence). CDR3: CASSPPGQGAYEQYF. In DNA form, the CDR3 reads TGTGCCAGCAGCCCCCCAGGCCAGGGGGCCTACGAGCAGTACTTC.

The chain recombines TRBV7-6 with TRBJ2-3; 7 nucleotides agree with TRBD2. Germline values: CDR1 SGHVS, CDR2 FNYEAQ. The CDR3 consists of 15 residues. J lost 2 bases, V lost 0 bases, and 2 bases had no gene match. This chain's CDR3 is CASSLAGGYTDTQYF. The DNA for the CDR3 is TGTGCCAGCAGCTTAGCGGGGGGGTACACAGATACGCAGTATTTT. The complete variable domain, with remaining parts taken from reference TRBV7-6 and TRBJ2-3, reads GAGVSQSPRYKVTKRGQDVALRCDPISGHVSLYWYRQALGQGPEFLTYFNYEAQQDKSGLPNDRFSAERPEGSISTLTIQRTEQRDSAMYRCASSLAGGYTDTQYFGPGTRLTVL.

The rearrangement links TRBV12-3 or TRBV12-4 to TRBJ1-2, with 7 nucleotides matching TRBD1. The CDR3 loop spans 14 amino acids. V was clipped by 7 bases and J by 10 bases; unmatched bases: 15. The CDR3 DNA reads TGTGCCAGCACCCCAGGGGGAGGGGCGATACCCTACACCTTC. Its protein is CASTPGGGAIPYTF.

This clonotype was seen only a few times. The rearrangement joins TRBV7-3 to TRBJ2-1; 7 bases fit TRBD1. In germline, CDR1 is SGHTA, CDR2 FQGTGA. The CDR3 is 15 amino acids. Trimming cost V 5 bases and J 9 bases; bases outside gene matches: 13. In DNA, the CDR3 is TGTGCCAGCAGCCCTCGAAGGGGGCGTCGGCGTGAGCAGTTCTTC. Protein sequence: CASSPRRGRRREQFF. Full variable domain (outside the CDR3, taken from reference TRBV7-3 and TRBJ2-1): GAGVSQTPSNKVTEKGKYVELRCDPISGHTALYWYRQSLGQGPEFLIYFQGTGAADDSGLPNDRFFAVRPEGSVSTLKIQRTERGDSAVYLCASSPRRGRRREQFFGPGTRLTVL.

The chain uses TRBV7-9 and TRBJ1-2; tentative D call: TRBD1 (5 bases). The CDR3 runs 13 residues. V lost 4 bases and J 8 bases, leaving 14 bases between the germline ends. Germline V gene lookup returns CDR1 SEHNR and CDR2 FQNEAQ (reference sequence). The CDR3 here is CASSSQALWGYTF. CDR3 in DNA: TGTGCCAGCAGCTCACAGGCCCTGTGGGGCTACACCTTC.